The subject of this entry is one T cell receptor beta chain. The table came from immunoSEQ multiplex PCR; TCRdb's copy has only in-frame clones and leaves some out. The table includes under 130,000 clones, 90% to 95% detected once. This entry comes from a study of T cell changes during pregnancy in multiple sclerosis. Trimming cost V 0 bases and J 7 bases; bases outside gene matches: 8. The CDR3 consists of 16 residues. Germline lookup yields CDR1 SGDLS and CDR2 YYNGEE. Sequenced material: peripheral blood, taken after pregnancy. This receptor was identified in a female donor with multiple sclerosis, enrolled in a pregnancy study. The gene calls are TRBV9 and TRBJ1-2; 11 nucleotides agree with TRBD1. The CDR3 is CASSVVPGQGATGYTF. The CDR3 DNA reads as TGTGCCAGCAGCGTAGTCCCCGGACAGGGGGCGACTGGCTACACCTTC.